These 8 T cell receptor beta chains share one sample of origin, sequenced in a study of spatial heterogeneity in lung cancer. Via MiXCR, TCRdb re-called the 5' RACE reads, giving one row per CDR3 protein. The table has fewer than 150,000 distinct CDR3 sequences, 10% to 13% seen once. Time point given: blood at routine non-recurrence follow-up after resection. Here the sequenced sample was PBMCs, taken at follow-up. The origin of the receptors is a female donor with early-stage non-small cell lung cancer.

This rearrangement joins TRBV5-1 to TRBJ2-5, with 8 bases that match TRBD1. Per germline, CDR1 SGHRS and CDR2 YFSETQ. V shed 3 bases, J shed 7 bases, and the junction held 11 bases outside the gene matches. The CDR3 has 15 amino acids. Here the CDR3 DNA reads TGCGCCAGCAGCTCAACGGACAGGGTGGACGGGACCCAGTACTTC. This sequence encodes CASSSTDRVDGTQYF.

This clonotype was recorded many times. The CDR3 loop is CATSRDLWDTSNYGYTF. In DNA, the CDR3 is TGTGCCACCAGCAGAGATCTATGGGACACATCTAACTATGGCTACACCTTC. V is TRBV15 and J is TRBJ1-2; D possibly corresponds to TRBD1 (6 bases). The V and J ends lost 0 bases and 0 bases respectively, with 14 bases between them. This CDR3 is 17 amino acids long. CDR1 is LNHNV and CDR2 is YYDKDF in the germline V gene (reference sequence).

This clonotype was recorded at least ten times. The J gene is TRBJ2-5, the V gene TRBV29-1; 8 nucleotides agree with TRBD1. The CDR3 is 12 amino acids. With 5 bases clipped from V and 9 bases from J, the junction kept 8 bases outside the gene matches. The germline V gene encodes CDR1 SQVTM and CDR2 ANQGSEA. CDR3 residues: CSVPGGSAAQYF. The CDR3 nucleotides are TGCAGCGTTCCAGGGGGCTCGGCGGCCCAGTACTTC.

The CDR3 region is CASSFFGGGQETQYF. DNA for the CDR3: TGTGCCAGCAGTTTTTTCGGTGGCGGACAAGAGACCCAGTACTTC. This chain joins TRBV12-3 or TRBV12-4 and TRBJ2-5; D ambiguous. CDR3 size: 15 residues. The ends were cut back, 3 bases at V and 2 bases at J, with 13 bases in the middle.

This clonotype showed up many times. This sequence joins TRBV7-9 and TRBJ2-7; D gene uncertain. With 4 bases removed from V and 6 bases from J, the gap between germline ends came to 16 bases. Germline CDR1 is SEHNR and CDR2 is FQNEAQ (reference sequence). The CDR3 loop spans 14 amino acids. The CDR3 bases are TGTGCCAGCAGCTCGGCTAGGTCGGGCTCCGAGCAGTACTTC. Translating gives CASSSARSGSEQYF.

This clonotype was detected many times. The J gene is TRBJ2-1, the V gene TRBV2, with 10 bases that match TRBD1. The CDR3 contains 13 residues. Germline V gene sequence: CDR1 SNHLY, CDR2 FYNNEI. Trimming at V came to 7 bases and at J to 6 bases, leaving 3 bases not matched to a gene. The CDR3 here is CASKGTGVNEQFF. The CDR3 DNA follows: TGTGCCAGCAAAGGGACAGGGGTCAATGAGCAGTTCTTC.

The V gene is TRBV5-1, the J gene TRBJ2-7, with a possible D match to TRBD2 (6 bases). Germline CDR1 SGHRS, CDR2 YFSETQ. This CDR3 is 16 amino acids long. Trimming took off 0 bases at V and 2 bases at J, with 15 bases between the two ends. Here the CDR3 DNA reads TGCGCCAGCAGCTTGGCCGGCGGGATGTTCACCTACGAGCAGTACTTC. It is translated as CASSLAGGMFTYEQYF.

V is TRBV7-6 and J is TRBJ1-1; D is ambiguous. The length of the CDR3 is 12 residues. The germline CDR1 and CDR2 sequences are SGHVS and FNYEAQ. The V gene lost 6 bases and the J gene lost 8 bases, with 13 bases spanning the gap. CDR3 residues: CASSLDDLEAFF. CDR3 sequence (DNA): TGTGCCAGCAGTCTAGACGATCTGGAAGCTTTCTTT.